The 29 T cell receptor beta chains presented below share a single source sample, sequenced in a study of T cell changes during pregnancy in multiple sclerosis. Assay: immunoSEQ multiplex PCR; the TCRdb copy retains only in-frame clones and omits some. The sample lists roughly 24,000 clones; more than 75% were seen once. Here the sequenced sample was CD8+ T cells from peripheral blood mononuclear cells, taken before pregnancy. The source is a female donor with multiple sclerosis, enrolled in a pregnancy study.

The chain couples TRBV5-8 to TRBJ2-7; 7 nucleotides match TRBD1. V was clipped by 4 bases and J by 0 bases; unmatched bases: 4. Germline CDR1 is SGHTS and CDR2 is YDEGEE. This CDR3 spans 14 amino acids. CDR3 loop: CASSPGQISYEQYF. CDR3 nucleotides: TGTGCCAGCAGCCCGGGACAGATCTCCTACGAGCAGTACTTC. The variable domain in full, with the rest retrieved from reference TRBV5-8 and TRBJ2-7, is EAGVTQSPTHLIKTRGQQATLRCSPISGHTSVYWYQQALGLGLQFLLWYDEGEERNRGNFPPRFSGRQFPNYSSELNVNALELEDSALYLCASSPGQISYEQYFGPGTRLTVT.

J is TRBJ2-5 and V is TRBV4-1; 9 bases fit TRBD1. CDR1 MGHRA and CDR2 YSYEKL come from the germline V gene. Unmatched junction bases numbered 9, after V lost 3 bases and J lost 1 base. CDR3 length: 17 amino acids. As DNA, the CDR3 is TGCGCCAGCAGCCAGCCGCCCGGGACAGGGACCCAAGAGACCCAGTACTTC. Its protein product is CASSQPPGTGTQETQYF.

The CDR3 DNA follows: TGCGCCAGCAGCCAAGGACCCGGAGGGATGGGAAGGGGCTACACCTTC. It is translated as CASSQGPGGMGRGYTF. This chain connects TRBV4-3 to TRBJ1-2; D unresolved. The CDR3 covers 16 residues. The ends were cut back, 1 base at V and 8 bases at J, with 20 bases in the middle. From germline, CDR1 is LGHNA and CDR2 YSLEER.

The J gene is TRBJ2-2, the V gene TRBV9; tentative D call: TRBD1 (6 bases). Germline assignment: CDR1 SGDLS and CDR2 YYNGEE. V lost 0 bases and J lost 3, with 15 bases in between. This CDR3 is 17 amino acids long. CDR3 residues: CASSVEGRGHYTGELFF. In DNA, the CDR3 is TGTGCCAGCAGCGTAGAGGGCAGGGGCCATTACACCGGGGAGCTGTTTTTT.

V gene TRBV7-7 combines with J gene TRBJ2-1; 8 bases map to TRBD2. This CDR3 is built from 16 residues. J lost 6 bases, V lost 5 bases, and 12 bases had no gene match. Germline lookup yields CDR1 SSHAT and CDR2 FNYEAQ (reference sequence). In DNA, the CDR3 is TGTGCCAGCAGCGCAAAGCGGGAGAGCCCTCTCAATGAGCAGTTCTTC. Amino acid sequence: CASSAKRESPLNEQFF.

The chain couples TRBV27 to TRBJ2-1, with a possible D match to TRBD2 (5 bases). There are 14 residues in the CDR3. The V end lost 3 bases, the J end lost 1 base, and 7 bases lay between the germline ends. Germline CDR1 and CDR2: MNHEY and SMNVEV (reference sequence). CDR3 amino acids: CASSLRASYNEQFF. The CDR3, as DNA: TGTGCCAGCAGTTTGCGGGCTTCCTACAATGAGCAGTTCTTC.

This clone is a singleton in its sample. The chain has TRBV5-6 and TRBJ2-7, with D perhaps matching TRBD1 (6 bases). The CDR3 loop spans 15 amino acids. V was trimmed by 3 bases and J by 2 bases, leaving 15 bases between them. CDR1 and CDR2 (germline): SGHDT, YYEEEE. Here the CDR3 reads CASSWGLGPAYEQYF. DNA of the CDR3: TGTGCCAGCAGCTGGGGGCTGGGTCCAGCCTACGAGCAGTACTTC.

The V and J genes are TRBV6-5 and TRBJ1-5, with a possible D match to TRBD1 (6 bases). With 2 bases removed from V and 6 bases from J, the gap between germline ends came to 8 bases. Germline CDR1 MNHEY, CDR2 SVGAGI. The CDR3 is 13 amino acids. This CDR3 is CASSYGQTQPQHF. The CDR3 coding sequence is TGTGCCAGCAGTTACGGACAGACTCAGCCCCAGCATTTT.

The rearrangement links TRBV2 to TRBJ1-1, with no clear D. The CDR3 has 16 residues. Germline CDR1 and CDR2: SNHLY and FYNNEI. V was shortened by 2 bases and J by 6 bases, with 19 bases between the two germline ends. The CDR3 loop is CASSESLAVPNAEAFF. In DNA, the CDR3 is TGTGCCAGCAGTGAATCCCTGGCAGTACCAAACGCTGAAGCTTTCTTT.

This sequence joins TRBV11-2 and TRBJ1-2; D ambiguous. Trimming pared 4 bases from V and 8 bases from J, leaving 20 bases between. CDR1 and CDR2 (germline): SGHAT, FQNNGV. The CDR3 length is 15 residues. The DNA of the CDR3 is TGTGCCAGCAGCTCCCCCACCCCGCAAGCACGGGGCTACACCTTC. Residues: CASSSPTPQARGYTF.

This clone is termed medium-sized. The CDR3 coding sequence is TGTGCCAGTAGTATTAGCTCATACAATGAGCAGTTCTTC. This codes for CASSISSYNEQFF. The J gene is TRBJ2-1, the V gene TRBV19; D call uncertain. This CDR3 contains 13 residues. Between the trimmed V and J ends, which lost 3 bases and 4 bases, there was a span of 7 bases. The germline gives CDR1 LNHDA, CDR2 SQIVND (reference sequence).

The V and J genes are TRBV6-4 and TRBJ2-5, with TRBD1 matching 10 bases. The CDR3 totals 14 residues. From germline, CDR1 is MRHNA and CDR2 SNTAGT. V lost 5 bases, J lost 4 bases, and 4 bases stayed unmatched. The chain's CDR3 is CASSTGQGGETQYF. CDR3 DNA: TGTGCCAGCAGTACCGGACAGGGGGGAGAGACCCAGTACTTC.

The chain carries TRBV4-3 and TRBJ1-4; D unclear. The CDR3 contains 17 residues. V lost 1 base and J 5 bases, leaving 17 bases between the germline ends. Per the germline V gene, CDR1 is LGHNA and CDR2 is YSLEER. The chain's CDR3 is CASSQVGRGRENEKLFF. In nucleotides, the CDR3 is TGCGCCAGCAGCCAAGTTGGGCGAGGGAGGGAAAATGAAAAACTGTTTTTT.

This chain links TRBV19 with TRBJ2-2, with D unresolved. Germline V gene data show CDR1 as LNHDA and CDR2 as SQIVND (reference sequence). V dropped 3 bases and J dropped 2 bases, with 13 bases sitting between them. CDR3 length equals 16 residues. CDR3 DNA: TGTGCCAGTAGTATCGCCCTCGGCGGAAACACCGGGGAGCTGTTTTTT. The encoded protein is CASSIALGGNTGELFF.

The rearrangement links TRBV19 to TRBJ1-1; possible D gene TRBD1, 6 bases. Per the germline V gene, CDR1 is LNHDA and CDR2 is SQIVND (reference sequence). There are 15 residues in the CDR3. The V end was cut by 3 bases, the J end by 1 base, with 12 bases between. Here the CDR3 DNA reads TGTGCCAGTAGTATTAGTGGGGGCGAGAACACTGAAGCTTTCTTT. Amino acid sequence: CASSISGGENTEAFF.

This clone has more than one count but fewer than ten. This chain links TRBV5-4 with TRBJ2-5, with 16 positions matching TRBD2. The CDR3 is 19 residues long. Germline loops: CDR1 SGHNT, CDR2 YYREEE (reference sequence). V lost 4 bases and J lost 6; bases outside the gene matches: 15. The CDR3 DNA sequence: TGTGCCAGCAGCGCTCCCCCGGGACTAGCGGGAGGGAGGAGAAAGACCCAGTACTTC. This encodes CASSAPPGLAGGRRKTQYF.

The table lists this clone with a few counts. The CDR3 DNA is TGTGCCAGCAGTACAGGTGTCCTCCACTTT. This encodes CASSTGVLHF. The rearrangement joins TRBV6-6 to TRBJ1-6; D may be TRBD1 (5 bases). In germline, CDR1 is MNHNY, CDR2 SVGAGI (reference sequence). The CDR3 is 10 amino acids. V was pared by 5 bases and J by 15 bases, with 8 bases between.

The gene calls are TRBV28 and TRBJ2-7, with D perhaps TRBD2 (5 bases). This CDR3 comprises 15 residues. V was cut by 4 bases and J by 0 bases, with 13 bases left in between. Looked up from germline, CDR1 is MDHEN and CDR2 is SYDVKM. CDR3 protein: CASSWRRPSSYEQYF. The CDR3 DNA reads TGTGCCAGCAGTTGGAGGCGTCCAAGCTCCTACGAGCAGTACTTC.

This clone was seen just once. The CDR3 protein is CASSLFAPGPGNTIYF. The CDR3 region has the DNA TGTGCCAGCAGCCTCTTTGCTCCAGGGCCTGGAAACACCATATATTTT. The chain uses TRBV11-2 and TRBJ1-3; perhaps TRBD1 as D (5 bases). The CDR3 covers 16 residues. Germline lookup yields CDR1 SGHAT and CDR2 FQNNGV. V was pared by 5 bases and J by 2 bases, with 16 bases between.

The chain carries TRBV11-2 and TRBJ2-5; D remains unclear. From germline, CDR1 is SGHAT and CDR2 FQNNGV. This CDR3 is built from 14 residues. V was trimmed by 0 bases and J by 1 base, leaving 6 bases between them. CDR3 DNA: TGTGCCAGCAGCTTAGATATCAGCCAAGAGACCCAGTACTTC. Translating it yields CASSLDISQETQYF. Looking up the rest from reference TRBV11-2 and TRBJ2-5 gives the full variable domain: EAGVAQSPRYKIIEKRQSVAFWCNPISGHATLYWYQQILGQGPKLLIQFQNNGVVDDSQLPKDRFSAERLKGVDSTLKIQPAKLEDSAVYLCASSLDISQETQYFGPGTRLLVL.

This clone was picked up one time. The CDR3, as DNA: TGTGCCATCAGTGAGTACTTCAGGGCTGTAGGCAGCTTCTACGAGCAGTACTTC. Amino acids: CAISEYFRAVGSFYEQYF. The chain carries TRBV10-3 and TRBJ2-7, with D perhaps TRBD1 (5 bases). CDR3 length: 18 residues. Germline loops: CDR1 ENHRY, CDR2 SYGVKD. V was pared by 1 base and J by 3 bases, with 22 bases between.

The chain uses TRBV7-6 and TRBJ2-3; 7 bases line up with TRBD2. Per the germline V gene, CDR1 is SGHVS and CDR2 is FNYEAQ. With V trimmed by 4 bases and J by 9 bases, 7 bases remained unmatched. The CDR3 is 13 residues long. CDR3 in DNA: TGTGCCAGCAGCTCCCGGACTAGAGGGACGCAGTATTTT. Protein sequence: CASSSRTRGTQYF. Combining the CDR3 with reference TRBV7-6 and TRBJ2-3 gives the whole variable domain GAGVSQSPRYKVTKRGQDVALRCDPISGHVSLYWYRQALGQGPEFLTYFNYEAQQDKSGLPNDRFSAERPEGSISTLTIQRTEQRDSAMYRCASSSRTRGTQYFGPGTRLTVL.

The chain is built from TRBV27 and TRBJ2-7, with D perhaps matching TRBD2 (6 bases). Trimming cost V 1 base and J 5 bases, with 18 bases left between them. The CDR3 is 16 residues long. In germline, CDR1 is MNHEY, CDR2 SMNVEV (reference sequence). The CDR3 DNA reads TGTGCCAGCAGTTTATACGCGGGACGGCAGTTGGACGAGCAGTACTTC. Amino acids: CASSLYAGRQLDEQYF.

This clone was seen once. The chain carries TRBV27 and TRBJ2-5; D is perhaps TRBD1 (6 bases). Trimming removed 3 bases from V and 1 base from J, with 15 bases in between. The CDR3 contains 16 residues. Germline V gives CDR1 MNHEY, CDR2 SMNVEV (reference sequence). CDR3 nucleotide sequence: TGTGCCAGCAGTTTGGGGGCAGGCTCCCTCCAAGAGACCCAGTACTTC. This encodes CASSLGAGSLQETQYF.

This clone was detected once. V and J are TRBV2 and TRBJ2-7, with 12 bases aligning to TRBD2. V lost 3 bases and J lost 4; bases outside the gene matches: 13. Germline assignment: CDR1 SNHLY and CDR2 FYNNEI. This CDR3 has 18 residues. The CDR3 DNA follows: TGTGCCAGCAGTGATGTGAGACTAGCGGGAGTGGGAATGTACGAGCAGTACTTC. Its translation: CASSDVRLAGVGMYEQYF.

The chain carries TRBV6-1 and TRBJ2-5; 12 bases align to TRBD2. CDR3 length: 16 amino acids. The germline CDR1 and CDR2 sequences are MNHNS and SASEGT. V lost 4 bases and J lost 5; bases outside the gene matches: 8. CDR3 in DNA: TGTGCCAGCAGTGGACTAGCGGGAGAAGGGGCCGAGACCCAGTACTTC. Protein sequence: CASSGLAGEGAETQYF.

This clone was observed a single time. The chain is built from TRBV5-6 and TRBJ1-1; possible D gene TRBD1, 5 bases. Germline-derived CDR1 and CDR2 are SGHDT and YYEEEE. This CDR3 comprises 15 residues. The V gene lost 1 base and the J gene lost 1 base, with 11 bases spanning the gap. In DNA, the CDR3 is TGTGCCAGCAGCTTGCTAGGGGAGGGGAACACTGAAGCTTTCTTT. Its protein is CASSLLGEGNTEAFF.

CDR3 in amino acids: CASSLGTGTDIQYF. CDR3 bases: TGCGCCAGCAGCTTGGGGACAGGCACGGACATTCAGTACTTC. The V and J genes are TRBV5-1 and TRBJ2-4; 7 bases fit TRBD1. This CDR3 comprises 14 residues. The V gene's germline CDR1 is SGHRS and CDR2 YFSETQ. V was pared by 0 bases and J by 8 bases, with 5 bases of the junction left unmatched.

This clone was seen more than once but under ten times. This chain uses TRBV30 with TRBJ1-1, with D maybe TRBD1 (5 bases). Germline V CDR1 and CDR2: GTSNPN, SVGIG (reference sequence). The CDR3 contains 16 residues. V was shortened by 2 bases and J by 2 bases, with 18 bases between the two germline ends. DNA for the CDR3: TGTGCCTGGAGTTACCGCCCCGGGCAGGGTAACACTGAAGCTTTCTTT. Protein: CAWSYRPGQGNTEAFF.